What follows is one T cell receptor (beta chain) and its context. The data belong to a study of T cell changes during pregnancy in multiple sclerosis. TCRdb keeps only in-frame clones here, not all; method: immunoSEQ multiplex PCR. The data contain tens of thousands of clones, about 90% of them singletons. Looked up from germline, CDR1 is GTSNPN and CDR2 is SVGIG (reference sequence). The CDR3 extends over 13 amino acids. The V and J ends lost 1 base and 4 bases respectively, with 10 bases between them. This clonotype was sampled from a female donor in good health, enrolled as a control in a pregnancy study. The chain couples TRBV30 to TRBJ1-2, with D possibly TRBD1 on 6 matching bases. The material was CD4+ T cells from peripheral blood mononuclear cells, obtained in the first trimester of pregnancy. The CDR3 DNA sequence: TGTGCCTGGAGTGAGACAGGTCCCTATGGCTACACCTTC. Its protein product is CAWSETGPYGYTF.